This T cell receptor (beta chain) is from a study of cytomegalovirus exposure and HLA in healthy donors. Whole-study context: Researchers found that approximately 77% of 300 to 450 genotyped donors fell within the Caucasian-associated ancestry cluster. Notes on the study in general: The study designated 150 or so TCR beta chains cytomegalovirus-associated.

This CDR3 contains 15 residues. Trimming pared 6 bases from V and 1 base from J, leaving 10 bases between. CDR1 is MDHEN, CDR2 SYDVKM, per germline. PCR primers comprised 60 Vbeta and 13 Jbeta primers. Clones were sequenced by immunoSEQ multiplex PCR, and TCRdb holds only the in-frame ones, with some missing. Seen here are over 150,000 clones, around four fifths observed once, and the top ten hold roughly 1.3%. Comment on this clone: Its antigen is unidentified. Other DNA sequences in the sample encode the same CDR3.

The TCR sequence derives from a woman in her 50s in good health and CMV-seronegative. Sequencing was done on a sample of PBMCs. The rearrangement joins TRBV28 to TRBJ2-6, with a possible D match to TRBD2 (6 bases). The CDR3 is CASSLGGSGANVLTF. The CDR3 DNA reads as TGTGCCAGCAGCCTGGGAGGATCTGGGGCCAACGTCCTGACTTTC.